The 25 T cell receptor beta chains reported below all come from one sample, sequenced in a study of blood T cell repertoires in COVID-19. Method: immunoSEQ multiplex PCR; TCRdb's copy keeps in-frame clones and lacks some. Found here are almost 500,000 clones, roughly nine tenths of them singletons; the top ten hold approximately 8%. Specimen: PBMCs or T cells enriched from blood (not recorded which). The origin of the receptors is a woman aged 55-69 years who had recovered from COVID-19.

V gene TRBV5-5 combines with J gene TRBJ2-1, with D uncertain. Trimming stripped 0 bases from V and 5 bases from J, with 6 bases between. There are 13 residues in the CDR3. Germline CDR1 reads SGHKS; CDR2 reads YYEKEE (reference sequence). The CDR3 DNA sequence: TGTGCCAGCAGCTTGGGGCTTCACAATGAGCAGTTCTTC. This sequence encodes CASSLGLHNEQFF.

The chain uses TRBV3-1 (or the pseudogene TRBV3-2) and TRBJ2-1; 12 bases map to TRBD2. Trimming at V came to 1 base and at J to 6 bases, leaving 7 bases not matched to a gene. This CDR3 is 17 amino acids long. The germline gives CDR1 LGHDT, CDR2 YNNKEL (reference sequence). CDR3 region: CASSQVSSSGGANEQFF. In nucleotides, the CDR3 is TGTGCCAGCAGCCAAGTCTCCTCTAGCGGGGGGGCCAATGAGCAGTTCTTC.

This chain connects TRBV12-5 to TRBJ2-5, with a tentative D call TRBD1 (6 bases). The V gene lost 5 bases and the J gene lost 5 bases, with 21 bases spanning the gap. The CDR3 consists of 16 residues. The germline gives CDR1 LGHNT, CDR2 FRNRAP. CDR3 amino acids: CASGPGVKGSRETQYF. The CDR3, as DNA: TGTGCTAGTGGTCCAGGGGTAAAGGGATCGCGGGAGACCCAGTACTTC.

The genes are TRBV4-1 and TRBJ1-1, with a weak D call TRBD1 (6 bases). The CDR3 consists of 17 residues. Between the trimmed V and J ends, which lost 1 base and 3 bases, there was a span of 18 bases. Germline CDR1 reads MGHRA; CDR2 reads YSYEKL. The CDR3 coding sequence is TGCGCCAGCAGCCAAGGGGTCGGGGGGCGCCTGGACACTGAAGCTTTCTTT. Translating gives CASSQGVGGRLDTEAFF.

The gene calls are TRBV11-2 and TRBJ1-2, with 7 bases aligning to TRBD1. The V gene end was trimmed by 3 bases and the J gene end by 3 bases; junction bases not matched to a gene: 4. The V gene's germline CDR1 is SGHAT and CDR2 FQNNGV. The CDR3 is made up of 14 amino acids. Written as DNA, the CDR3 is TGTGCCAGCAGCTTCCGAGGGGGCCACTATGGCTACACCTTC. Its translation: CASSFRGGHYGYTF. The full variable domain, in which reference TRBV11-2 and TRBJ1-2 provide the parts outside the CDR3, is EAGVAQSPRYKIIEKRQSVAFWCNPISGHATLYWYQQILGQGPKLLIQFQNNGVVDDSQLPKDRFSAERLKGVDSTLKIQPAKLEDSAVYLCASSFRGGHYGYTFGSGTRLTVV.

The CDR3 spells CASSFRGGETQYF. CDR3 DNA sequence: TGTGCCAGCAGTTTCCGGGGGGGAGAGACCCAGTACTTC. The chain is built from TRBV12-3 or TRBV12-4 and TRBJ2-5; 8 bases agree with TRBD2. This CDR3 has 13 residues. V dropped 3 bases and J dropped 4; count of bases not matched to a gene: 1.

The genes are TRBV5-4 and TRBJ2-7; 16 bases are a match to TRBD2. Trimming removed 4 bases from V and 1 base from J; junction bases left unmatched: 2. CDR1 SGHNT and CDR2 YYREEE come from the germline V gene (reference sequence). The CDR3 is 16 amino acids. The CDR3 coding sequence is TGTGCCAGCAGCAGGGGACTAGCGGGGGGGTCCTACGAGCAGTACTTC. Amino acid sequence: CASSRGLAGGSYEQYF.

V is TRBV7-9 and J is TRBJ1-4, with 8 bases that match TRBD1. The trim removed 5 bases at V and 12 bases at J, leaving 5 bases unmatched. Germline CDR1 is SEHNR and CDR2 is FQNEAQ (reference sequence). The CDR3 spans 12 residues. CDR3 DNA sequence: TGTGCCAGCAGCGGCGCGACAGGGGAACTGTTTTTT. Its translation: CASSGATGELFF.

This clone occurred a few times. The chain joins TRBV7-9 to TRBJ1-3, with TRBD1 matching 8 bases. From germline, CDR1 is SEHNR and CDR2 FQNEAQ (reference sequence). The CDR3 has 12 amino acids. The J segment lost 7 bases and the V segment lost 6 bases, leaving 2 bases of the junction unmatched. The CDR3 nucleotides are TGTGCCAGCAGTCGACAGGGGAACACCATATATTTT. Translated, it gives CASSRQGNTIYF.

The gene calls are TRBV7-8 and TRBJ2-5; TRBD2 aligns across 11 bases. The germline gives CDR1 SGHVS, CDR2 FQNEAQ. Unmatched junction bases numbered 6, after V lost 5 bases and J lost 1 base. This CDR3 has 16 amino acids. CDR3 residues: CASSRTSGGTQETQYF. DNA for the CDR3: TGTGCCAGCAGCCGAACTAGCGGGGGAACCCAAGAGACCCAGTACTTC.

The chain employs TRBV29-1 and TRBJ1-5; D is unresolved. This CDR3 spans 12 amino acids. Germline V gene sequence: CDR1 SQVTM, CDR2 ANQGSEA. V was shortened by 4 bases and J by 3 bases, with 7 bases between the two germline ends. The CDR3 spells CSVGQDNQPQHF. Written as DNA, the CDR3 is TGCAGCGTTGGGCAGGACAATCAGCCCCAGCATTTT.

The chain uses TRBV6-5 and TRBJ2-3; D unresolved. Germline V CDR1 and CDR2: MNHEY, SVGAGI. This CDR3 has 12 amino acids. V was cut by 6 bases and J by 3 bases, with 7 bases left in between. CDR3 amino acids: CASRTFTDTQYF. CDR3 bases: TGTGCCAGCAGGACATTTACAGATACGCAGTATTTT.

V and J are TRBV5-1 and TRBJ1-1; D gene ambiguous. Trimming shortened V by 4 bases and J by 3 bases, and 16 bases separated the two germline ends. Germline CDR1 SGHRS, CDR2 YFSETQ. CDR3 length: 15 amino acids. This CDR3 is CASSAVGERYTEAFF. CDR3 bases: TGCGCCAGCAGCGCGGTCGGGGAAAGGTACACTGAAGCTTTCTTT.

The chain couples TRBV23-1 to TRBJ2-2, with a tentative D call TRBD2 (5 bases). TRBV23-1 is an ORF for which the function is uncertain. This CDR3 contains 17 residues. V was trimmed by 0 bases and J by 2 bases, leaving 13 bases between them. The CDR3 region is CASSQSRGTINTGELFF. CDR3 nucleotides: TGCGCCAGCAGTCAATCTCGGGGTACGATTAACACCGGGGAGCTGTTTTTT.

The chain joins TRBV7-9 to TRBJ2-5, with D maybe TRBD2 (6 bases). The CDR3 is made up of 15 amino acids. Germline values: CDR1 SEHNR, CDR2 FQNEAQ (reference sequence). V was cut by 2 bases and J by 6 bases, with 16 bases left in between. CDR3 in amino acids: CASSLSFAAGKTQYF. The CDR3, as DNA: TGTGCCAGCAGCTTATCTTTTGCGGCGGGGAAGACCCAGTACTTC. The entire variable domain, with the rest obtained from reference TRBV7-9 and TRBJ2-5, is as follows: DTGVSQNPRHKITKRGQNVTFRCDPISEHNRLYWYRQTLGQGPEFLTYFQNEAQLEKSRLLSDRFSAERPKGSFSTLEIQRTEQGDSAMYLCASSLSFAAGKTQYFGPGTRLLVL.

The chain couples TRBV2 to TRBJ1-5; 7 nucleotides agree with TRBD1. The V gene end was trimmed by 5 bases and the J gene end by 1 base; junction bases not matched to a gene: 8. The CDR3 is 16 residues long. Germline CDR1 SNHLY, CDR2 FYNNEI. The CDR3 region has the DNA TGTGCCAGCAGTCCGACAGGGCGCGGGAGCAATCAGCCCCAGCATTTT. This gives the protein CASSPTGRGSNQPQHF.

The rearrangement links TRBV30 to TRBJ2-1; the match to TRBD1 covers 7 bases. There are 16 residues in the CDR3. The V and J ends lost 0 bases and 7 bases, in that order; junction bases with no gene match: 12. Germline lookup yields CDR1 GTSNPN and CDR2 SVGIG (reference sequence). CDR3 amino acids: CAWSVRKTGVNNEQFF. The CDR3 nucleotides are TGTGCCTGGAGTGTACGTAAAACAGGGGTAAATAATGAGCAGTTCTTC.

This chain connects TRBV2 to TRBJ1-5, with 7 bases lining up with TRBD1. The CDR3 sequence is 14 residues long. The junction had 4 bases not matched to a gene; V was cut back by 7 bases and J by 1 base. Germline V gives CDR1 SNHLY, CDR2 FYNNEI. CDR3 loop: CASKGAPSNQPQHF. In DNA, the CDR3 is TGTGCCAGCAAGGGGGCCCCAAGCAATCAGCCCCAGCATTTT.

V is TRBV7-2 and J is TRBJ1-2; 10 nucleotides agree with TRBD1. J gave up 3 bases and V 5 bases, and 6 bases lay outside the gene matches. In germline, CDR1 is SGHTA, CDR2 FQGNSA. CDR3 length: 15 residues. CDR3 sequence reads: CASSLGQGGHYGYTF. Here the CDR3 DNA reads TGTGCCAGCAGCCTCGGACAGGGGGGTCACTATGGCTACACCTTC. Combining the CDR3 with reference TRBV7-2 and TRBJ1-2 gives the whole variable domain GAGVSQSPSNKVTEKGKDVELRCDPISGHTALYWYRQSLGQGLEFLIYFQGNSAPDKSGLPSDRFSAERTGGSVSTLTIQRTQQEDSAVYLCASSLGQGGHYGYTFGSGTRLTVV.

V usage is TRBV5-5 and J usage is TRBJ2-3; D is uncertain. From germline, CDR1 is SGHKS and CDR2 YYEKEE (reference sequence). This CDR3 contains 16 residues. Trimming removed 0 bases from V and 0 bases from J, with 11 bases in between. The CDR3 spells CASSLGQTTSTDTQYF. In nucleotides, the CDR3 is TGTGCCAGCAGCTTGGGGCAGACGACTAGCACAGATACGCAGTATTTT.

The chain couples TRBV12-2 to TRBJ2-3; the DNA was not compared with TRBD1, the D call given in the table. TRBV12-2 is a pseudogene segment. CDR3 length equals 14 residues. CDR3 bases: TGTGCAAGTCGCTTGGGACAGGGGAAAGATACGCAGTATTTT. This codes for CASRLGQGKDTQYF.

J is TRBJ1-2 and V is TRBV6-6; 9 nucleotides line up with TRBD1. V lost 0 bases and J lost 2; bases outside the gene matches: 4. Germline values: CDR1 MNHNY, CDR2 SVGAGI (reference sequence). The CDR3 extends over 16 amino acids. This CDR3 is CASSYSSQGANYGYTF. As DNA, the CDR3 is TGTGCCAGCAGTTACTCCTCACAGGGGGCGAACTATGGCTACACCTTC.

The V call is TRBV5-1, the J call TRBJ1-3; D is ambiguous. CDR1 is SGHRS, CDR2 YFSETQ, per germline. This CDR3 is built from 15 residues. V lost 0 bases and J lost 1, with 8 bases in between. The CDR3 protein is CASSLDPGSGNTIYF. In nucleotides, the CDR3 is TGCGCCAGCAGCTTGGACCCCGGGTCTGGAAACACCATATATTTT. The complete variable domain, with remaining parts taken from reference TRBV5-1 and TRBJ1-3, reads KAGVTQTPRYLIKTRGQQVTLSCSPISGHRSVSWYQQTPGQGLQFLFEYFSETQRNKGNFPGRFSGRQFSNSRSEMNVSTLELGDSALYLCASSLDPGSGNTIYFGEGSWLTVV.

For this clone: This CDR3 is also generated by other DNA sequences in the sample. The chain joins TRBV6-5 to TRBJ2-2; a possible D gene is TRBD1 (6 bases). The ends were cut back, 6 bases at V and 5 bases at J, with 10 bases in the middle. Germline V gene lookup returns CDR1 MNHEY and CDR2 SVGAGI. This CDR3 has 13 residues. This CDR3 is CASSRQGTGELFF. The CDR3 DNA follows: TGTGCCAGCAGCCGTCAGGGGACCGGGGAGCTGTTTTTT.

This sequence joins TRBV2 and TRBJ2-6; D gene uncertain. V was cut by 5 bases and J by 0 bases, with 8 bases left in between. Germline values: CDR1 SNHLY, CDR2 FYNNEI. The CDR3 has 15 residues. Here the CDR3 DNA reads TGTGCCAGCAGTCGAGACAACTCTGGGGCCAACGTCCTGACTTTC. Translated: CASSRDNSGANVLTF.